The 23 T cell receptor beta chains below were found in one sample sequenced in a study of metastatic and nonmetastatic thyroid tumors. TCRdb reassembled clones from the PCR reads with MiXCR. The sample records roughly 72,000 clones, around 18% being singletons. No patient had received any treatment before thyroid surgery. Sequencing input: blood. All receptors derive from a female donor with papillary thyroid cancer or a benign thyroid nodule (not recorded which). Some clones in this sample may be carry-over from other donors' samples.

This clone was found many times. The CDR3 DNA sequence: TGTGCCACCAGTGACCCCCGGACTAGCGGTACAGATACGCAGTATTTT. The encoded protein is CATSDPRTSGTDTQYF. The J gene is TRBJ2-3, the V gene TRBV24-1, with TRBD2 matching 10 bases. This CDR3 region has 16 residues. Per germline, CDR1 KGHDR and CDR2 SFDVKD. V lost 4 bases and J lost 3; bases outside the gene matches: 6.

This clone was observed many times. The rearrangement links TRBV28 to TRBJ2-7; 8 bases align to TRBD1. V was clipped by 5 bases and J by 2 bases; unmatched bases: 8. This CDR3 contains 15 residues. Germline assignment: CDR1 MDHEN and CDR2 SYDVKM. The CDR3 here is CASSLRDRRAYEQYF. The CDR3 nucleotides are TGTGCCAGCAGTCTGCGGGACAGGCGGGCCTACGAGCAGTACTTC. Drawing the rest from reference TRBV28 and TRBJ2-7, the complete variable domain is DVKVTQSSRYLVKRTGEKVFLECVQDMDHENMFWYRQDPGLGLRLIYFSYDVKMKEKGDIPEGYSVSREKKERFSLILESASTNQTSMYLCASSLRDRRAYEQYFGPGTRLTVT.

V is TRBV30 and J is TRBJ2-7; 9 bases are shared with TRBD1. V was pared by 3 bases and J by 3 bases, with 9 bases of the junction left unmatched. The CDR3 has 15 amino acids. Germline CDR1 and CDR2: GTSNPN and SVGIG (reference sequence). The CDR3 nucleotides read TGTGCCTGGAGAGATCCCGGGACAGGGAACTACGAGCAGTACTTC. Its protein is CAWRDPGTGNYEQYF.

This clone was counted a few times. V and J are TRBV12-5 and TRBJ2-3; a weak D match, TRBD2 (7 bases). CDR3 length: 18 amino acids. Trimming shortened V by 0 bases and J by 2 bases, and 18 bases separated the two germline ends. Germline V gene lookup returns CDR1 LGHNT and CDR2 FRNRAP. DNA for the CDR3: TGTGCTAGTGGTTTGGTTCGGCTAACGGGGGGCTACACAGATACGCAGTATTTT. Translation gives CASGLVRLTGGYTDTQYF.

In its sample, this clone was seen many times. The J gene is TRBJ1-1, the V gene TRBV6-5; D is uncertain. Trimming shortened V by 0 bases and J by 2 bases, and 13 bases separated the two germline ends. The V gene's germline CDR1 is MNHEY and CDR2 SVGAGI. The CDR3 sequence is 16 residues long. CDR3 loop: CASSYSATFPNTEAFF. The CDR3 DNA reads as TGTGCCAGCAGTTACTCCGCGACCTTTCCTAACACTGAAGCTTTCTTT.

This chain uses TRBV20-1 with TRBJ1-1; TRBD1 matches 7 bases. Germline assignment: CDR1 DFQATT and CDR2 SNEGSKA (reference sequence). The J segment lost 6 bases and the V segment lost 3 bases, leaving 4 bases of the junction unmatched. The CDR3 extends over 12 amino acids. The CDR3 DNA follows: TGCAGTGCTAGCCCAGGGGGATCTGAAGCTTTCTTT. Translated: CSASPGGSEAFF.

The rearrangement joins TRBV7-3 to TRBJ1-1, with D possibly matching TRBD1 (6 bases). Germline V gives CDR1 SGHTA, CDR2 FQGTGA. V was clipped by 4 bases and J by 0 bases, with 9 bases between them. CDR3 size: 14 residues. CDR3 coding DNA: TGTGCCAGCAGCTCACAGGGAATGAACACTGAAGCTTTCTTT. Translating gives CASSSQGMNTEAFF.

This clone was detected many times. The V and J genes are TRBV7-3 and TRBJ1-1; 8 bases align to TRBD1. V shed 6 bases and J 3 bases; nucleotides not matched to a gene: 6. Germline V lookup: CDR1 SGHTA, CDR2 FQGTGA. The CDR3 is 14 residues long. The CDR3 region is CASRYGQGYTEAFF. The CDR3, as DNA: TGTGCCAGCAGGTACGGACAGGGCTACACTGAAGCTTTCTTT.

This clone was counted ten times or more. The gene calls are TRBV6-1 and TRBJ2-7; 8 nucleotides match TRBD1. The CDR3 loop spans 13 amino acids. Unmatched junction bases numbered 5, after V lost 7 bases and J lost 3 bases. CDR1 and CDR2 from the germline V gene are MNHNS and SASEGT. The CDR3: CASNGQGVYEQYF. CDR3 coding DNA: TGTGCCAGCAACGGACAGGGCGTCTACGAGCAGTACTTC.

The sample holds many counts of this clone. CDR3 loop: CASSLYGTGDYEQYF. The CDR3 DNA follows: TGTGCCAGTAGCCTATACGGGACAGGGGATTACGAGCAGTACTTC. The V and J genes are TRBV19 and TRBJ2-7, with 10 bases matching TRBD1. CDR3 size: 15 residues. Germline assignment: CDR1 LNHDA and CDR2 SQIVND (reference sequence). Trimming at V came to 6 bases and at J to 4 bases, leaving 9 bases not matched to a gene.

The V gene is TRBV10-2, the J gene TRBJ2-4; the D is unclear. The V end lost 8 bases, the J end lost 8 bases, and 10 bases lay between the germline ends. Germline CDR1 is WSHSY and CDR2 is SAAADI. The CDR3 runs to 11 residues. The CDR3 bases are TGCGCCAGCCAATTAGAGTACATTCAGTACTTC. Its translation: CASQLEYIQYF.

This clone appeared many times. This chain joins TRBV14 and TRBJ2-3, with 9 bases identical to TRBD1. The V and J ends lost 4 bases and 0 bases, in that order; junction bases with no gene match: 2. The CDR3 spans 15 residues. Germline values: CDR1 SGHDN, CDR2 FVKESK. The CDR3 loop is CASSRDRASTDTQYF. The CDR3 DNA follows: TGTGCCAGCAGCCGGGACAGGGCAAGCACAGATACGCAGTATTTT.

In its sample, this clone was seen many times. The chain employs TRBV29-1 and TRBJ2-7; D unresolved. Germline V lookup: CDR1 SQVTM, CDR2 ANQGSEA. V was pared by 3 bases and J by 5 bases, with 17 bases between. The CDR3 sequence is 14 residues long. CDR3 in DNA: TGCAGCGTTGAGGTCGGGCTCTTTGGAAACGAGCAGTACTTC. The encoded protein is CSVEVGLFGNEQYF.

This clone has at least ten counts. The junction does not match germline at one end; this may be a read error. The chain links TRBV7-6 to TRBJ1-5, with D possibly being TRBD1 (5 bases). Germline values: CDR1 SGHVS, CDR2 FNYEAQ. The CDR3 has 16 residues. Written as DNA, the CDR3 is TGTGCCAGCAGCGTCGGGGGGGGAGGGGCCCATCAGCTCCAGCATTTT. It yields the protein CASSVGGGGAHQLQHF.

This clone was counted only a few times. The rearrangement links TRBV24-1 to TRBJ2-1; 8 bases map to TRBD1. The CDR3 covers 15 residues. With V trimmed by 4 bases and J by 7 bases, 8 bases remained unmatched. Looked up from germline, CDR1 is KGHDR and CDR2 is SFDVKD. CDR3 protein: CATSDLTGATNEQFF. CDR3 nucleotide sequence: TGTGCCACCAGTGACCTGACAGGGGCTACTAATGAGCAGTTCTTC.

This clone was counted many times. The chain carries TRBV6-1 and TRBJ1-6; D ambiguous. The germline gives CDR1 MNHNS, CDR2 SASEGT. V lost 7 bases to trimming and J lost 2 bases, with 12 bases between them. There are 15 residues in the CDR3. The CDR3 here is CASTPRGTYNSPLHF. Here the CDR3 DNA reads TGTGCCAGCACCCCGAGAGGCACCTATAATTCACCCCTCCACTTT.

The J gene is TRBJ2-7, the V gene TRBV6-2 or TRBV6-3; perhaps D is TRBD1 or TRBD2 (5 bases each). V lost 5 bases and J lost 6, with 11 bases in between. The CDR3 length is 12 residues. Germline loops: CDR1 MNHEY, CDR2 SVGEGT. CDR3 sequence (DNA): TGTGCCAGCAGTCCCGGGACCCTCGAGCAGTACTTC. Amino acid sequence: CASSPGTLEQYF.

This chain links TRBV5-1 with TRBJ2-1, with 8 positions matching TRBD1. The germline V gene has CDR1 SGHRS and CDR2 YFSETQ. V lost 3 bases to trimming and J lost 2 bases; unmatched junction nucleotides: 1. The CDR3 spans 14 residues. The CDR3 DNA reads as TGCGCCAGCAGCTGGGGACAGGCCTACAATGAGCAGTTCTTC. Encoded protein: CASSWGQAYNEQFF.

This clone was recorded at least ten times. The gene calls are TRBV20-1 and TRBJ2-2; TRBD1 aligns across 9 bases. Germline CDR1 and CDR2: DFQATT and SNEGSKA (reference sequence). J gave up 0 bases and V 5 bases, and 4 bases lay outside the gene matches. This CDR3 has 15 residues. The CDR3 nucleotides are TGCAGTGCTGGGCGACAGGGGGCGAACACCGGGGAGCTGTTTTTT. It specifies CSAGRQGANTGELFF.

The chain recombines TRBV19 with TRBJ1-4; 8 bases agree with TRBD1. The germline V gene has CDR1 LNHDA and CDR2 SQIVND (reference sequence). The V and J ends lost 3 bases and 0 bases, in that order; junction bases with no gene match: 6. CDR3 length equals 17 residues. This chain's CDR3 is CASSIGTGDPTNEKLFF. The CDR3 DNA sequence: TGTGCCAGTAGTATCGGGACAGGCGACCCAACTAATGAAAAACTGTTTTTT. Full variable domain (remainder filled in from reference TRBV19 and TRBJ1-4): DGGITQSPKYLFRKEGQNVTLSCEQNLNHDAMYWYRQDPGQGLRLIYYSQIVNDFQKGDIAEGYSVSREKKESFPLTVTSAQKNPTAFYLCASSIGTGDPTNEKLFFGSGTQLSVL.

This clone was seen repeatedly, ten times or more. The chain couples TRBV6-4 to TRBJ1-2; possibly TRBD1 for D (5 bases). The CDR3 is 14 residues long. V was shortened by 0 bases and J by 2 bases, with 7 bases between the two germline ends. Per the germline V gene, CDR1 is MRHNA and CDR2 is SNTAGT. The CDR3 spells CASSDSDRNYGYTF. The CDR3 region has the DNA TGTGCCAGCAGTGACTCCGACAGAAACTATGGCTACACCTTC.

The chain combines TRBV20-1 with TRBJ1-4; TRBD1 aligns across 8 bases. The V gene's germline CDR1 is DFQATT and CDR2 SNEGSKA (reference sequence). V shed 0 bases, J shed 0 bases, and the junction held 9 bases outside the gene matches. This CDR3 comprises 18 residues. CDR3 sequence: CSARDRTGRGATNEKLFF. The CDR3 DNA is TGCAGTGCTAGAGATCGGACAGGGAGAGGGGCAACTAATGAAAAACTGTTTTTT.

The sample holds a few counts of this clone. The rearrangement uses TRBV20-1 and TRBJ1-1, with D possibly TRBD1 on 5 matching bases. This CDR3 is built from 15 residues. Germline CDR1 and CDR2: DFQATT and SNEGSKA (reference sequence). V lost 1 base and J lost 7, with 19 bases in between. As DNA, the CDR3 is TGCAGTGCTAGAGGCCAGGGAGGCAAAAGGGGTGAAGCTTTCTTT. This translates into CSARGQGGKRGEAFF.